This T cell receptor (beta chain) is from a study of T cell responses to AZD1222 COVID-19 vaccine. Study-wide background: Both about-4-week and about-12-week second-dose recipients were combined.

About this clone itself: Its antigen is not identified.

Study results and limitations: The study found Spike-specific TCR breadth and depth rose after two AZD1222 doses.

Libraries were prepared by immunoSEQ multiplex PCR; TCRdb keeps only in-frame clonotypes and omits some of them. This table has around 130,000 clones, roughly 94% appearing once. Sequenced here: peripheral blood, sampled on day 0 of AZD1222 vaccination. This TCR came from an adult in good health.

The CDR3 sequence: CASSDPPWCSGRGNYYEQYF. CDR3 in DNA: TGTGCCAGCAGTGACCCCCCCTGGTGTAGCGGGAGGGGGAACTACTACGAGCAGTACTTC. V and J are TRBV6-4 and TRBJ2-7, with TRBD2 matching 11 bases. This CDR3 is 20 amino acids long. V dropped 2 bases and J dropped 3; count of bases not matched to a gene: 18. Germline V lookup: CDR1 MRHNA, CDR2 SNTAGT.